In this sample, the clone carrying this TCR beta chain turned up once. Trimming removed 1 base at V and 6 bases at J, with 13 bases between. The germline V gene encodes CDR1 GTSNPN and CDR2 SVGIG (reference sequence). The CDR3 runs to 14 residues. The data originate from a study of blood T cell repertoires in COVID-19. Study overall: Whether acute or convalescent, the COVID-19 samples came from the United States, Italy and Spain. PBMCs, B-cell-depleted T cells, or T cells provided the cDNA or gDNA that made up the material.

Some clones are missing from TCRdb's copy, which holds only in-frame ones; the method was immunoSEQ multiplex PCR. The sample lists around 65,000 clones; 60% to 85% were seen once. This TCR was recovered from a man in his fifties or sixties with acute or convalescent COVID-19. Sequencing was carried out using peripheral blood. This chain uses TRBV30 with TRBJ1-5; D might be TRBD1 (6 bases). The CDR3 loop is CAWSGGGGSQPQHF. DNA for the CDR3: TGTGCCTGGAGTGGGGGAGGGGGTTCTCAGCCCCAGCATTTT.